Listed here are 6 T cell receptor beta chains from one sample, sequenced in a study of post-analysis software for immune sequencing data. Sequencing libraries made from TCR beta cDNA carried unique molecular identifiers. TCRdb reanalysed the PCR reads using MiXCR and keeps one entry per CDR3 protein. The data show 550,000 to 700,000 distinct CDR3 sequences, roughly 40% seen once. General study results and limits: TRBV segments more frequent in patients than in controls numbered roughly 5 and included TRBV5-6, TRBV5-1 and TRBV20-1.

Their cognate antigens are unknown. The sample comprised blood. These receptors all come from a girl under 18 with multiple sclerosis.

The chain recombines TRBV9 with TRBJ2-7; TRBD1 aligns across 10 bases. The V segment lost 6 bases and the J segment 5 bases; nucleotides outside the gene matches: 11. The CDR3 has 15 residues. Germline CDR1 SGDLS, CDR2 YYNGEE. Here the CDR3 DNA reads TGTGCCAGCACCGAAGGGACAGGGGAAAGCCACGAGCAGTACTTC. Residues: CASTEGTGESHEQYF.

On this clonotype: At one boundary the junction diverges from the germline segment, which might be a read error. This chain links TRBV6-2 or TRBV6-3 with TRBJ1-2, with 9 bases aligning to TRBD1. The germline V gene has CDR1 MNHEY and CDR2 SVGEGT. This CDR3 has 12 residues. CDR3 coding DNA: TGTGCCAACAGTTTCGGACAGGGGGGCTACACCTTC. Translation: CANSFGQGGYTF.

V usage is TRBV11-2 and J usage is TRBJ2-7; 12 bases are shared with TRBD1. Trimming removed 6 bases from V and 1 base from J; junction bases left unmatched: 4. The CDR3 is 15 amino acids. CDR1 is SGHAT, CDR2 FQNNGV, per germline. CDR3 sequence (DNA): TGTGCCAGCAGAGGGACAGGGGGCGAATCCTACGAGCAGTACTTC. This sequence encodes CASRGTGGESYEQYF.

J is TRBJ2-5 and V is TRBV6-6; 10 nucleotides line up with TRBD2. J gave up 3 bases and V 5 bases, and 9 bases lay outside the gene matches. Per germline, CDR1 MNHNY and CDR2 SVGAGI (reference sequence). CDR3 length equals 16 residues. This CDR3 is CASSNPTLAGKETQYF. CDR3 DNA sequence: TGTGCCAGCAGTAACCCGACACTAGCGGGGAAAGAGACCCAGTACTTC.

In regard to this clonotype: Germline and junction disagree at one end, which may indicate a read error. This chain links TRBV6-2 or TRBV6-3 with TRBJ2-4; D ambiguous. The end of the DNA aligns better with TRBJ2-7, so the J call may be wrong. Germline CDR1 MNHEY, CDR2 SVGEGT. The CDR3 contains 15 residues. The CDR3 region has the DNA TGTGCCATCAGTTACTTATTCGCTAGCTCCTACGAGCAGTACTTC. Its translation is CAISYLFASSYEQYF.

Written as DNA, the CDR3 is TGTGCCAGCAGCCCCTCCCGAGCCCCGGGACTGTTCACAGATACGCAGTATTTT. This sequence encodes CASSPSRAPGLFTDTQYF. The genes are TRBV7-9 and TRBJ2-3; TRBD2 is a possible D gene (6 bases). V dropped 5 bases and J dropped 2 bases, with 23 bases sitting between them. This CDR3 is built from 18 residues. From germline, CDR1 is SEHNR and CDR2 FQNEAQ (reference sequence).